The clone carrying this TCR beta chain was counted a few times. Its antigen is currently unknown. This CDR3 is 14 amino acids long. Trimming took off 1 base at V and 8 bases at J, with 14 bases between the two ends. Looked up from germline, CDR1 is SGHAT and CDR2 is FQNNGV. The sample is drawn from a study of post-analysis software for immune sequencing data. On the study more broadly: Clinical courses comprised relapsing-remitting, secondary progressive and progressive-relapsing multiple sclerosis.

Whole-study results and caveats: People with multiple sclerosis had a significantly lower normalized Chao1 diversity than controls did. A handful of TRBV segments, including TRBV5-6, TRBV5-1 and TRBV20-1, were more frequent in patients than controls.

The library was made from cDNA and included unique molecular identifiers. A population of about 1 to 11 million T cells gave rise to about half a million cDNA molecules. TCRdb re-called the PCR reads through MiXCR, storing one row per CDR3 protein. The sample records 700,000 to 900,000 distinct CDR3 sequences, 46% being singletons. This rearrangement joins TRBV11-2 to TRBJ1-2; possibly TRBD1 for D (6 bases). The specimen sequenced was blood. This sequence originates from a girl aged 5 to 17 with multiple sclerosis. CDR3 loop: CASSLALTGTGYTF. The CDR3 DNA is TGTGCCAGCAGCTTAGCTCTTACAGGGACCGGCTACACCTTC.